A selection of T cell receptor beta chains follows, all from one sample in a study of T-cell memory formation after mild COVID-19. TCRdb used MiXCR to reprocess the 5' RACE reads, holding one entry per CDR3 protein. The sample consists of roughly 300,000 distinct CDR3 sequences, about 17% of them appearing once. Source material: PBMCs or a T cell subset sorted from them (not recorded which). Receptors were obtained from a man between 18 and 35 years old who had mild COVID-19 (a few samples of this study predate the infection). Cell type and time point are not known. Each CDR3 is given with its conserved first and last residue. D genes are given only for firm matches. The size of a clone is reported for some rows only, either as once, few or many, or as a class for expanded clones.

NA,TRBJ2-7,NA,TRBV6-5,CASSRGRTYEQYF,TGTGCCAGCTCTCGGGGACGGACCTACGAGCAGTACTTC
NA,TRBJ2-1,NA,TRBV6-2/TRBV6-3,CASSFPLSATEGNEQFF,TGTGCCAGCAGTTTCCCCCTCAGCGCCACGGAGGGCAATGAGCAGTTCTTC
NA,TRBJ2-2,NA,TRBV11-3,CASSRGGNTGELFF,TGTGCCAGCAGCCGAGGGGGGAACACCGGGGAGCTGTTTTTT
NA,TRBJ2-3,NA,TRBV7-3,CASSIGGTDTQYF,TGTGCCAGCAGCATAGGTGGCACAGATACGCAGTATTTT
NA,TRBJ2-7,TRBD2,TRBV7-2,CASSLFAGGPGEQYF,TGTGCCAGCAGCTTGTTTGCGGGGGGGCCTGGAGAGCAGTACTTC
few,TRBJ2-1,NA,TRBV24-1,CATSDPPSNEQFF,TGTGCCACCAGTGACCCCCCGAGTAATGAGCAGTTCTTC
NA,TRBJ2-7,NA,TRBV4-1,CASSQNYPNEQYF,TGCGCCAGCAGCCAAAACTACCCGAACGAGCAGTACTTC
few,TRBJ2-5,TRBD1,TRBV24-1,CATSDYPPNRGLETQYF,TGTGCCACCAGTGATTACCCTCCAAATAGGGGGCTGGAGACCCAGTACTTC
many,TRBJ2-1,TRBD2,TRBV7-7,CASSPYGTSSYFFNEQFF,TGTGCCAGCAGTCCTTATGGGACTAGCTCGTACTTCTTCAATGAGCAGTTCTTC
NA,TRBJ2-4,NA,TRBV5-5,CASSLRPENIQYF,TGTGCCAGCAGCTTACGGCCGGAAAACATTCAGTACTTC
NA,TRBJ2-3,NA,TRBV29-1,CSVASQALGTDTQYF,TGCAGCGTTGCTTCACAGGCTCTCGGGACAGATACGCAGTATTTT
NA,TRBJ1-2,NA,TRBV7-8,CASSLRGLPTLMDYGYTF,TGTGCCAGCAGCTTACGGGGGCTACCCACGCTAATGGACTATGGCTACACCTTC
few,TRBJ2-2,NA,TRBV6-6,CASSTGFTGELFF,TGTGCCAGCAGTACAGGGTTCACCGGGGAGCTGTTTTTT
NA,TRBJ2-7,TRBD1,TRBV10-2,CASQPSLDRATQYF,TGCGCCAGCCAACCGTCACTCGACAGGGCGACACAGTACTTC
few,TRBJ1-1,NA,TRBV5-4,CASFKNTEAFF,TGTGCCAGTTTTAAAAACACTGAAGCTTTCTTT
few,TRBJ2-7,NA,TRBV11-2,CASSLSQGSYEQYF,TGTGCCAGCAGCTTATCGCAGGGAAGCTACGAGCAGTACTTC
NA,TRBJ1-2,NA,TRBV28,CASSKRTVGYGYTF,TGTGCCAGCAGTAAAAGGACAGTAGGCTATGGCTACACCTTC
few,TRBJ2-3,TRBD1,TRBV9,CASSGGTASTDTQYF,TGTGCCAGCAGCGGAGGGACAGCTAGCACAGATACGCAGTATTTT
many,TRBJ2-3,NA,TRBV5-1,CASSLLGSQTGTDTQYF,TGCGCCAGCAGCTTGCTGGGATCGCAAACTGGCACAGATACGCAGTATTTT
NA,TRBJ1-5,NA,TRBV7-2,CASSLTSGRQPQHF,TGTGCCAGCAGCTTAACCAGCGGTCGTCAGCCCCAGCATTTT
NA,TRBJ1-6,NA,TRBV7-3,CASSPGINSPLHF,TGTGCCAGCAGCCCAGGGATAAATTCACCCCTCCACTTT
NA,TRBJ2-7,NA,TRBV29-1,CSVVEGFGGFYEQYF,TGCAGCGTTGTAGAAGGATTTGGGGGATTCTACGAGCAGTACTTC
NA,TRBJ1-5,NA,TRBV25-1,CASSDGGEGQPQHF,TGTGCCAGCAGTGATGGAGGGGAGGGTCAGCCCCAGCATTTT
few,TRBJ1-1,NA,TRBV5-1,CASSFRTALTNTEAFF,TGCGCCAGCAGCTTTCGGACAGCCCTAACCAACACTGAAGCTTTCTTT
NA,TRBJ2-1,NA,TRBV7-6,CASSSTGSISYNEQFF,TGTGCCAGCAGCTCTACGGGGTCCATCTCCTACAATGAGCAGTTCTTC
NA,TRBJ1-1,NA,TRBV5-1,CASSYGANTEAFF,TGCGCCAGCAGCTACGGGGCGAACACTGAAGCTTTCTTT
NA,TRBJ1-2,NA,TRBV3-1,CASSQDWSDSSYGYTF,TGTGCCAGCAGCCAAGATTGGTCCGATTCTAGCTATGGCTACACCTTC
many,TRBJ2-2,TRBD2,TRBV9,CASSVGGGNTGELFF,TGTGCCAGCAGCGTAGGCGGGGGGAACACCGGGGAGCTGTTTTTT
NA,TRBJ1-3,NA,TRBV5-6,CASSLGGPNTIYF,TGTGCCAGCAGCTTAGGGGGTCCCAACACCATATATTTT
few,TRBJ2-3,TRBD2,TRBV20-1,CSASVASGGQLTSTDTQYF,TGCAGTGCTAGCGTGGCTAGCGGGGGGCAACTGACTAGCACAGATACGCAGTATTTT
many,TRBJ1-1,TRBD1,TRBV12-3/TRBV12-4,CASRPGQGWDTEAFF,TGTGCCAGCAGACCCGGACAGGGCTGGGACACTGAAGCTTTCTTT
few,TRBJ2-1,TRBD2,TRBV6-2/TRBV6-3,CASSYYDGGGNEQFF,TGTGCCAGCAGTTACTATGACGGGGGGGGAAATGAGCAGTTCTTC
many,TRBJ2-1,TRBD1,TRBV7-9,CASSLPPLTGGRSSEQFF,TGTGCCAGCAGCTTACCCCCTCTGACAGGGGGCCGGAGTAGTGAGCAGTTCTTC
many,TRBJ2-5,NA,TRBV7-9,CASSFNPQETQYF,TGTGCCAGCAGCTTTAATCCCCAAGAGACCCAGTACTTC
NA,TRBJ2-1,NA,TRBV9,CASSVEAGGTPREQFF,TGTGCCAGCAGCGTAGAGGCTGGGGGCACTCCGCGGGAGCAGTTCTTC
NA,TRBJ2-7,NA,TRBV12-3/TRBV12-4,CASRGSAAGSYEQYF,TGTGCCAGCAGGGGTAGCGCGGCAGGGTCTTACGAGCAGTACTTC
few,TRBJ2-5,NA,TRBV5-1,CASSPGHGSQETQYF,TGCGCCAGCAGCCCCGGCCATGGCAGCCAAGAGACCCAGTACTTC
few,TRBJ1-2,NA,TRBV5-1,CASSSDYGYTF,TGCGCCAGCAGCTCCGACTATGGCTACACCTTC
few,TRBJ2-4,TRBD2,TRBV28,CASSPTSGVNIQYF,TGTGCCAGCAGTCCCACTAGCGGGGTAAACATTCAGTACTTC
NA,TRBJ1-6,NA,TRBV7-9,CASSLGSHRAGQFNSPLHF,TGTGCCAGCAGCTTAGGATCCCATCGGGCGGGGCAATTTAATTCACCCCTCCACTTT
few,TRBJ1-4,NA,TRBV10-2,CASSVDSREKLFF,TGCGCCAGCAGTGTAGACAGCCGTGAAAAACTGTTTTTT
NA,TRBJ2-1,NA,TRBV15,CATSRRTGDNEQFF,TGTGCCACCAGCAGGAGGACTGGAGACAATGAGCAGTTCTTC
few,TRBJ1-3,NA,TRBV10-3,CAISEAGNTIYF,TGTGCCATCAGTGAGGCTGGAAACACCATATATTTT
few,TRBJ1-6,TRBD1,TRBV4-1,CASSQTGQGASPLHF,TGCGCCAGCAGCCAAACGGGACAGGGGGCTTCACCCCTCCACTTT
NA,TRBJ2-7,NA,TRBV15,CATSRGESYEQYF,TGTGCCACCAGCAGAGGGGAATCCTACGAGCAGTACTTC
NA,TRBJ1-2,NA,TRBV6-1,CASSEGGSYGYTF,TGTGCCAGCAGTGAGGGGGGGAGCTATGGCTACACCTTC
few,TRBJ2-7,TRBD2,TRBV7-2,CASSGGAGEYEQYF,TGTGCCAGCAGCGGCGGAGCGGGGGAGTACGAGCAGTACTTC
NA,TRBJ2-1,TRBD1,TRBV20-1,CSARASGQAYNEQFF,TGCAGTGCTAGAGCGTCGGGACAGGCTTACAATGAGCAGTTCTTC